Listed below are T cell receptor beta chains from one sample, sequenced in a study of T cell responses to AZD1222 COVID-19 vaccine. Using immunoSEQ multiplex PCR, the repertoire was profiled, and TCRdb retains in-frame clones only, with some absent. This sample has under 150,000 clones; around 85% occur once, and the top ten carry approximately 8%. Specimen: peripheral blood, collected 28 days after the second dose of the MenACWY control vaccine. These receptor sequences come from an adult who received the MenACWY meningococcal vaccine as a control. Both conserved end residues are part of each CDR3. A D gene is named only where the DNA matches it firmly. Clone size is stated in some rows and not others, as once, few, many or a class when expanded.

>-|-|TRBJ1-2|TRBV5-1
TGCGCCAGCAGCCGAGGGACACCGGCGGATGGCTACACCTTC
CASSRGTPADGYTF
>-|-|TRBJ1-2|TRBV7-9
TGTGCCAGCAGCTTAGGTAGGACGGAGAACTATGGCTACACCTTC
CASSLGRTENYGYTF
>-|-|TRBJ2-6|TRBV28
TGTGCCAGCAGTTTATTAAGGACTGGGGCCAACGTCCTGACTTTC
CASSLLRTGANVLTF
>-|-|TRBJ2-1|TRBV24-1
TGTGCCACCAGTGACCCTCAGGAGACTGCCGCAACATCGGAGCAGTTCTTC
CATSDPQETAATSEQFF
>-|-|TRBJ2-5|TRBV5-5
TGTGCCAGCAGCTTGGATTGGAGGGTCCAAGAGACCCAGTACTTC
CASSLDWRVQETQYF
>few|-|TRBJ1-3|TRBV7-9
TGTGCCAGCAGCCCTAAGGAGGGGGAAGACTCTGGAAACACCATATATTTT
CASSPKEGEDSGNTIYF
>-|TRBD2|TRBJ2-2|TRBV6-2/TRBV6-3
TGTGCCAGCAGCTTAGGGACTAGGGAGTCGAACACCGGGGAGCTGTTTTTT
CASSLGTRESNTGELFF
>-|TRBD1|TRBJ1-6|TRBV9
TGTGCCAGCAGCGTAGGACAGGGAGATTCACCCCTCCACTTT
CASSVGQGDSPLHF
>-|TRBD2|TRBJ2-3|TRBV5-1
TGCGCCAGCAGCTTAGCGGGGGGCCCGTCAGATACGCAGTATTTT
CASSLAGGPSDTQYF
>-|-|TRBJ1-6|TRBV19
TGTGCCAGTAGTATGATGATCTATAATTCACCCCTCCACTTT
CASSMMIYNSPLHF
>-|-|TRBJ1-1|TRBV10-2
TGCGCCAGCAGTGAGTCGAACATTCGGGGGCGGAACACTGAAGCTTTCTTT
CASSESNIRGRNTEAFF
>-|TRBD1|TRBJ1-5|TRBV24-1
TGTGCCACCAGTGATAGGACAGGGGGCAATCAGCCCCAGCATTTT
CATSDRTGGNQPQHF
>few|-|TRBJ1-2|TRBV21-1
TGTGCCAGCAGCGGGTTACCAGGCATATCAAGATATGGCTACACCTTC
CASSGLPGISRYGYTF
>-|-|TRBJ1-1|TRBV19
TGTGCCAGTAGTATCACCAGCCGACAGGTGGGTCCTTTAGGGGCTTTCTTT
CASSITSRQVGPLGAFF
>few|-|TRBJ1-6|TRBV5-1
TGCGCCAGCAGCTTGGTGGTAGGGTTCAATTCACCCCTCCACTTT
CASSLVVGFNSPLHF
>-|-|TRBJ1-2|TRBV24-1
TGTGCCACTCAGGGACCCCAGGGCCGCTACACCTTC
CATQGPQGRYTF
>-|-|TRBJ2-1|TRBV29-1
TGCAGCGTTGAAGACAGCTCATCCTACAATGAGCAGTTCTTC
CSVEDSSSYNEQFF
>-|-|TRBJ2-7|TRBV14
TGTGCCAGCAGCCAAGTCAACAACCTTTATAGTCGGCAGTACTTC
CASSQVNNLYSRQYF
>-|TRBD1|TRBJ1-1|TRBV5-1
TGCGCCAGCAGCTTAAGGGGGCAGGGCCCTGGAAACACTGAAGCTTTCTTT
CASSLRGQGPGNTEAFF
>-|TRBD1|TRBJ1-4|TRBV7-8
TGTGCCAGCAGCATCGGACCAAACCAGGGGGATGAAAAACTGTTTTTT
CASSIGPNQGDEKLFF
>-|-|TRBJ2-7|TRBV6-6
TGTGCCAGCAGTTACTCGAGGTCCTACGAGCAGTACTTC
CASSYSRSYEQYF
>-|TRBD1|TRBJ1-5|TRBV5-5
TGTGCCAGCAGCTTGGTCTGGGACAGGGGGCGCGACCAGCCCCAGCATTTT
CASSLVWDRGRDQPQHF
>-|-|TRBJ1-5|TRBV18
TGTGCCCGCTCACCACCGGGGGGAGGTCAGCCCCAGCATTTT
CARSPPGGGQPQHF
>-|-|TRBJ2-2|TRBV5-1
TGCGCCAGCAGCTTGGGGGGGCCTTATGCGAACACCGGGGAGCTGTTTTTT
CASSLGGPYANTGELFF
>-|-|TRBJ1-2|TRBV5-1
TGCGCCAGCAGCTTAGAGGACAGCTATGGCTACACCTTC
CASSLEDSYGYTF
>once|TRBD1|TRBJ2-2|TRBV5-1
TGCGCCAGCAGCTCCGGGACAGCGAACACCGGGGAGCTGTTTTTT
CASSSGTANTGELFF